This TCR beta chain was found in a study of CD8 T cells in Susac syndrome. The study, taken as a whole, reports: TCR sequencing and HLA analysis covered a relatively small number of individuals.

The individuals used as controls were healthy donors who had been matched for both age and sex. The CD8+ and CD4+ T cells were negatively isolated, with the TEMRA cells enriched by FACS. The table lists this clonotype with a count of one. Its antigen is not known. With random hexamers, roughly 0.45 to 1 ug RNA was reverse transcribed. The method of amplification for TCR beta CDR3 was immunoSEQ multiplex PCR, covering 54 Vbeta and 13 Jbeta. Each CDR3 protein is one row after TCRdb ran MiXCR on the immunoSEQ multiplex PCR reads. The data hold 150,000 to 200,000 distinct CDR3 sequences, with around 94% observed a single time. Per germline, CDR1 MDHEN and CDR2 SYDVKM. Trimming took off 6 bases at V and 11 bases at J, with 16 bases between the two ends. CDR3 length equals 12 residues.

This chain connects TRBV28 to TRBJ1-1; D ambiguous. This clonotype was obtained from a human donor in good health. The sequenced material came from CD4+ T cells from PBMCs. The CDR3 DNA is TGTGCCAGCAGCGTTAACCGGGGTGGCGCTTTCTTT. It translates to CASSVNRGGAFF. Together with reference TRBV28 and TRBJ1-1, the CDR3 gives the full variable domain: DVKVTQSSRYLVKRTGEKVFLECVQDMDHENMFWYRQDPGLGLRLIYFSYDVKMKEKGDIPEGYSVSREKKERFSLILESASTNQTSMYLCASSVNRGGAFFGQGTRLTVV.